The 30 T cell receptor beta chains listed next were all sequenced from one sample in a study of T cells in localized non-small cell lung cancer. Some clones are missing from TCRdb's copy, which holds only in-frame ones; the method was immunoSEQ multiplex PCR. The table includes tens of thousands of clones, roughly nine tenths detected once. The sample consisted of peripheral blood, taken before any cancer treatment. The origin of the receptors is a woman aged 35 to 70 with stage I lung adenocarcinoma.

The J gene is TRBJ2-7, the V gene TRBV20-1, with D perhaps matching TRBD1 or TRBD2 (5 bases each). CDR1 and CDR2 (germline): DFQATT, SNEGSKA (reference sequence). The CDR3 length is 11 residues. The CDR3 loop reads CSARGTYEQYF. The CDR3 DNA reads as TGCAGCGCGAGGGGCACCTACGAGCAGTACTTC.

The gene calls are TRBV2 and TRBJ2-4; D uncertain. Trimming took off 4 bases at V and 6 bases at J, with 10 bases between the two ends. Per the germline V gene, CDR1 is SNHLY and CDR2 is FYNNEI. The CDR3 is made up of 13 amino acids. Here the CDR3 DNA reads TGTGCCAGCAGTGCTCCGGACGGAAACATTCAGTACTTC. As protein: CASSAPDGNIQYF.

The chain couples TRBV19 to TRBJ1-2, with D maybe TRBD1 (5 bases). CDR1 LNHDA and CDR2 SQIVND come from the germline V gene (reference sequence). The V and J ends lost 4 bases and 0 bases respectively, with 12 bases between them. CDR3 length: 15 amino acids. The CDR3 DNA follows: TGTGCCAGTAGTAGCCGGGACCTAGCTAACTATGGCTACACCTTC. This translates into CASSSRDLANYGYTF.

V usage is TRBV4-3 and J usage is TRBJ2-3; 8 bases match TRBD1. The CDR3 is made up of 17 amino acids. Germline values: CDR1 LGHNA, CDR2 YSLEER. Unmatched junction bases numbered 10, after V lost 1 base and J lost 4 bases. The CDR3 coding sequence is TGCGCCAGCAGCCAAGGAGGGACCAGGGGGCTCCCAGATACGCAGTATTTT. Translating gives CASSQGGTRGLPDTQYF.

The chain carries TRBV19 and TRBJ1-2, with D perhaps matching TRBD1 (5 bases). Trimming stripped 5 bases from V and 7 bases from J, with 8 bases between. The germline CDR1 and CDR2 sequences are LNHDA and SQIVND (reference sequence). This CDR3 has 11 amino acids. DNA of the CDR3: TGTGCCAGTAGTGGACATCGTGGCTACACCTTC. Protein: CASSGHRGYTF. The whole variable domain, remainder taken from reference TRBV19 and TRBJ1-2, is DGGITQSPKYLFRKEGQNVTLSCEQNLNHDAMYWYRQDPGQGLRLIYYSQIVNDFQKGDIAEGYSVSREKKESFPLTVTSAQKNPTAFYLCASSGHRGYTFGSGTRLTVV.

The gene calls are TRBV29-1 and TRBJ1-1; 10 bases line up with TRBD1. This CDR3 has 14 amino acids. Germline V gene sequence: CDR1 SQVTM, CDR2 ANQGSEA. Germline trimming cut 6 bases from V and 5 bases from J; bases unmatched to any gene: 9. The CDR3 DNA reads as TGCAGCGTGGGTATGGACAGGGGGGGGACTGAAGCTTTCTTT. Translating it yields CSVGMDRGGTEAFF.

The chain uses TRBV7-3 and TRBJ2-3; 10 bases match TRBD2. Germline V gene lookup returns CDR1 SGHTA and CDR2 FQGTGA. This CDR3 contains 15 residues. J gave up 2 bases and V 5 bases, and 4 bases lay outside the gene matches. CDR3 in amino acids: CASSRAGGTTDTQYF. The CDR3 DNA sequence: TGTGCCAGCAGCCGAGCGGGGGGGACCACAGATACGCAGTATTTT.

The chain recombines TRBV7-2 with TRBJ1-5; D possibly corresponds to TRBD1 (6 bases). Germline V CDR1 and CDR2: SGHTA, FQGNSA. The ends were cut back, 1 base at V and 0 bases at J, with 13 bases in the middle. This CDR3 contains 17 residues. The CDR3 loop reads CASSLVGGSNSNQPQHF. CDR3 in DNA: TGTGCCAGCAGCTTAGTAGGGGGATCGAATAGCAATCAGCCCCAGCATTTT.

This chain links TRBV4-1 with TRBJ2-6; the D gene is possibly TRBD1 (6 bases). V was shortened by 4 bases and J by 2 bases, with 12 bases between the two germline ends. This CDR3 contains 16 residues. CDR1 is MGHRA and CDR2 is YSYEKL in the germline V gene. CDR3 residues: CASSPGSGAGANVLTF. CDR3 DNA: TGCGCCAGCAGCCCGGGTTCAGGGGCTGGGGCCAACGTCCTGACTTTC.

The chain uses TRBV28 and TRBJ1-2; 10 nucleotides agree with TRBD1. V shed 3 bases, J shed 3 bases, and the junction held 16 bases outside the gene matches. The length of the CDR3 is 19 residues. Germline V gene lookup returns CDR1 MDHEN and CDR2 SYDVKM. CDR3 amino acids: CASSFPTGTGVLRDYGYTF. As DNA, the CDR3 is TGTGCCAGCAGTTTTCCCACCGGGACAGGGGTGCTGAGGGACTATGGCTACACCTTC.

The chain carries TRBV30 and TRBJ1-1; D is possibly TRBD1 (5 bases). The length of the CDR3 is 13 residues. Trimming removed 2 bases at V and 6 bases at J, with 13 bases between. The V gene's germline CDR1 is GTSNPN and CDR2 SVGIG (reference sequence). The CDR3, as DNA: TGTGCCTGGAGTTTTGGGGGAGGGCCTGAAGCTTTCTTT. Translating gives CAWSFGGGPEAFF.

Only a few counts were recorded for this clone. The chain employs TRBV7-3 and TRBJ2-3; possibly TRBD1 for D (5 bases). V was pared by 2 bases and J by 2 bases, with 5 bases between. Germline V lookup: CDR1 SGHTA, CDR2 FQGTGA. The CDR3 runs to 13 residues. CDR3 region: CASSLGATDTQYF. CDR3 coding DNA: TGTGCCAGCAGCTTAGGGGCCACAGATACGCAGTATTTT.

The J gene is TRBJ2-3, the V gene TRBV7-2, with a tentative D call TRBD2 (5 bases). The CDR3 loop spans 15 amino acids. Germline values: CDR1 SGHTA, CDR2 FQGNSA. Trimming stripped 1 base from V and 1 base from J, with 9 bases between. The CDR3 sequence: CASSLDDGGTDTQYF. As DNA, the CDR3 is TGTGCCAGCAGCTTAGACGACGGGGGCACAGATACGCAGTATTTT.

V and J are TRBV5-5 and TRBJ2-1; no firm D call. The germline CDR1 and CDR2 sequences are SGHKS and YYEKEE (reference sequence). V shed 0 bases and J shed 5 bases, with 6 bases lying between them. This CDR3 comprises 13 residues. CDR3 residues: CASSLVGDNEQFF. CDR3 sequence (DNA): TGTGCCAGCAGCTTGGTCGGCGACAATGAGCAGTTCTTC.

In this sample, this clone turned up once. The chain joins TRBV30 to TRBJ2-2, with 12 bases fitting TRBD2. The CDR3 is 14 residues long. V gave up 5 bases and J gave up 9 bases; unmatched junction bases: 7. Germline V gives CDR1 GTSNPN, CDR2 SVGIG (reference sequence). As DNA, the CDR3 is TGTGCCTGGGGACCTAGCGGGGGGGCCCGGGAGCTGTTTTTT. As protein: CAWGPSGGARELFF.

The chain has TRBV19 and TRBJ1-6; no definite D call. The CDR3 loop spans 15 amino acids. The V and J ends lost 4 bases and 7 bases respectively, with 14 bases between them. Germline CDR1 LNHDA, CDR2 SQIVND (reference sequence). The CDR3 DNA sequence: TGTGCCAGTAGTAAATTTTGGAAGGCCAATTCACCCCTCCACTTT. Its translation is CASSKFWKANSPLHF.

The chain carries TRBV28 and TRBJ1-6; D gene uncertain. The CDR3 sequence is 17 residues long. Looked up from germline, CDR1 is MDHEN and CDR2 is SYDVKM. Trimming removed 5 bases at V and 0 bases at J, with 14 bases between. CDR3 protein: CASSDLSLFSYNSPLHF. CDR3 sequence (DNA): TGTGCCAGCAGTGATTTATCCCTGTTCTCCTATAATTCACCCCTCCACTTT.

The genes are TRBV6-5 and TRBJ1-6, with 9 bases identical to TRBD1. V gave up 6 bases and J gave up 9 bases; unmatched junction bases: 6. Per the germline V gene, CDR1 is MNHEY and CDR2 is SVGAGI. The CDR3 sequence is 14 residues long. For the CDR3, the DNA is TGTGCCAGCAGGCCACAGGGGGCGAGTTCACCCCTCCACTTT. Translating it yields CASRPQGASSPLHF.

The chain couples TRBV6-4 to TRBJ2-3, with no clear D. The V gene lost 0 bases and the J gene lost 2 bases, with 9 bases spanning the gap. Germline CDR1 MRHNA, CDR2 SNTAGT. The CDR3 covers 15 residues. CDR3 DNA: TGTGCCAGCAGTGACTCGACCGACCCCACAGATACGCAGTATTTT. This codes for CASSDSTDPTDTQYF.

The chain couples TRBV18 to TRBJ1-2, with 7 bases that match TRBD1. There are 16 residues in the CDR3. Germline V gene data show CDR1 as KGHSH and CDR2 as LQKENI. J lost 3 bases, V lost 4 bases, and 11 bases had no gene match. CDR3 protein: CASSLIATGLHYGYTF. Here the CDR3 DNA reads TGTGCCAGCTCACTAATAGCGACAGGGCTCCACTATGGCTACACCTTC.

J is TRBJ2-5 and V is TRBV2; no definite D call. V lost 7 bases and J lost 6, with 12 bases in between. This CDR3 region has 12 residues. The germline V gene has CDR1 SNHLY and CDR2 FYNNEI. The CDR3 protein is CASTGQGKTQYF. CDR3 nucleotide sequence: TGTGCCAGCACGGGCCAAGGGAAGACCCAGTACTTC.

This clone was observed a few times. CDR3 protein: CASSPEGRAVYEQYF. DNA of the CDR3: TGTGCCAGCAGCCCCGAGGGGCGAGCGGTGTACGAGCAGTACTTC. This chain uses TRBV27 with TRBJ2-7; D assignment may be TRBD1 or TRBD2 (5 bases each). V was trimmed by 6 bases and J by 4 bases, leaving 19 bases between them. Germline V lookup: CDR1 MNHEY, CDR2 SMNVEV (reference sequence). This CDR3 spans 15 amino acids.

The CDR3 DNA reads as TGTGCCAGCAGCTCCTGGAGTCCCATAAACACTGAAGCTTTCTTT. Translation: CASSSWSPINTEAFF. This chain connects TRBV7-2 to TRBJ1-1; D remains unclear. Deletions cut 4 bases from V and 2 bases from J, with 14 bases between. Looked up from germline, CDR1 is SGHTA and CDR2 is FQGNSA. The CDR3 has 15 amino acids. The whole variable domain, remainder taken from reference TRBV7-2 and TRBJ1-1, is GAGVSQSPSNKVTEKGKDVELRCDPISGHTALYWYRQSLGQGLEFLIYFQGNSAPDKSGLPSDRFSAERTGGSVSTLTIQRTQQEDSAVYLCASSSWSPINTEAFFGQGTRLTVV.

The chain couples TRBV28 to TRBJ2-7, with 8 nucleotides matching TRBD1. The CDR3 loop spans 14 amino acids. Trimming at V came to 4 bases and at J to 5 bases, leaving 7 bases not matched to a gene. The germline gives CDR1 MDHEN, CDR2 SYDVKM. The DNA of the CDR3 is TGTGCCAGCAGTTCTCCGACAGGGGAGGACGAGCAGTACTTC. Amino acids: CASSSPTGEDEQYF.

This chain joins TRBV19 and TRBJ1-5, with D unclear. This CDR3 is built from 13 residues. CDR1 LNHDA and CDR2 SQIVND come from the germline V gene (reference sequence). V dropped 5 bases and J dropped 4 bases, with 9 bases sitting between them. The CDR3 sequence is CASSLGRNQPQHF. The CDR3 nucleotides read TGTGCCAGTAGTCTGGGTAGGAATCAGCCCCAGCATTTT.

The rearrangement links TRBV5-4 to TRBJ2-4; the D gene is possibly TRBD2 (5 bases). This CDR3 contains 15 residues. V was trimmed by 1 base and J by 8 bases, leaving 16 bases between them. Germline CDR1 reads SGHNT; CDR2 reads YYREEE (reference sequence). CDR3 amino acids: CASSLQDSGGDIQYF. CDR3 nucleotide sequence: TGTGCCAGCAGCTTGCAGGACTCAGGCGGAGACATTCAGTACTTC.

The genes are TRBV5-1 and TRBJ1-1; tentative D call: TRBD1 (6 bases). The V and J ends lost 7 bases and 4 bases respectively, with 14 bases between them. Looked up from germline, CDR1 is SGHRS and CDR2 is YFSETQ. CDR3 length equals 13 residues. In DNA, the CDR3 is TGCGCCAGCCAATTCGGGGGGGCCACTGAAGCTTTCTTT. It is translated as CASQFGGATEAFF.

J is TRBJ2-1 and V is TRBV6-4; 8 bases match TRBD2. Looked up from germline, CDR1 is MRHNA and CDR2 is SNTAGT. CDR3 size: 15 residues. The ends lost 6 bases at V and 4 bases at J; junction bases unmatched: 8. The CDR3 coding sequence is TGTGCCAGCAGCCCTACTAGCGGAGATTACAATGAGCAGTTCTTC. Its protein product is CASSPTSGDYNEQFF.

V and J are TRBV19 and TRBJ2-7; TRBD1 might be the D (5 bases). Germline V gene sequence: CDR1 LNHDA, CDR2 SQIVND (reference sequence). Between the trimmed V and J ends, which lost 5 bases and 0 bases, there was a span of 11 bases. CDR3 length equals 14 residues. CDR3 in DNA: TGTGCCAGTAGTCTCCAGGGAAGCTCCTACGAGCAGTACTTC. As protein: CASSLQGSSYEQYF.

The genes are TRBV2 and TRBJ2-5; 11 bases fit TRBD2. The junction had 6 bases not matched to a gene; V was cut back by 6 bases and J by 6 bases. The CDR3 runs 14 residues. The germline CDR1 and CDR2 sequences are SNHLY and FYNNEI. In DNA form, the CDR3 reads TGTGCCAGCAGAGTCACTAGCGGGGGAAAGACCCAGTACTTC. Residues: CASRVTSGGKTQYF.